These 30 T cell receptor beta chains were sequenced from one sample in a study of cytomegalovirus exposure and HLA in healthy donors. Use of 60 Vbeta and 13 Jbeta primers characterized the PCR. Using immunoSEQ multiplex PCR, the repertoire was profiled, and TCRdb retains in-frame clones only, with some absent. The data show 150,000 to 200,000 clones, roughly 80% seen once. The specimen was PBMCs. The receptor source for this set is a male donor in good health and CMV-seronegative.

The chain joins TRBV28 to TRBJ1-2; tentatively, D is TRBD1 (6 bases). The CDR3 covers 13 residues. Per germline, CDR1 MDHEN and CDR2 SYDVKM. V was clipped by 8 bases and J by 2 bases, with 12 bases between them. DNA for the CDR3: TGTGCCAGCTCTTTTCAGGGGAACTATGGCTACACCTTC. It encodes CASSFQGNYGYTF.

The chain employs TRBV7-3 and TRBJ2-3, with D possibly being TRBD2 (5 bases). Deletions cut 0 bases from V and 3 bases from J, with 7 bases between. The germline gives CDR1 SGHTA, CDR2 FQGTGA. The CDR3 runs 14 residues. The CDR3 here is CASSLTGITDTQYF. The CDR3 DNA follows: TGTGCCAGCAGCTTAACCGGGATTACAGATACGCAGTATTTT.

The J gene is TRBJ2-7, the V gene TRBV13, with TRBD1 matching over 7 bases. The CDR3 runs to 14 residues. V was pared by 5 bases and J by 5 bases, with 9 bases of the junction left unmatched. Germline CDR1 reads PRHDT; CDR2 reads FYEKMQ (reference sequence). CDR3 amino acids: CASSTYTDRDEQYF. DNA of the CDR3: TGTGCCAGCAGCACCTATACCGACAGGGACGAGCAGTACTTC.

The rearrangement links TRBV2 to TRBJ2-7; 9 nucleotides agree with TRBD2. CDR1 and CDR2 (germline): SNHLY, FYNNEI. This CDR3 contains 17 residues. V trimming: 11 bases; J trimming: 0 bases; junction bases outside the gene matches: 17. The DNA of the CDR3 is TGTGCCGGGCGGCGGGGGGGGACAGTGGGGATCTCCTACGAGCAGTACTTC. It specifies CAGRRGGTVGISYEQYF.

The chain is built from TRBV5-1 and TRBJ2-5; the match to TRBD1 covers 9 bases. The CDR3 runs 16 residues. The V gene end was trimmed by 4 bases and the J gene end by 4 bases; junction bases not matched to a gene: 11. Germline assignment: CDR1 SGHRS and CDR2 YFSETQ. The chain's CDR3 is CASSILGQGQRETQYF. CDR3 DNA sequence: TGCGCCAGCAGCATCCTCGGACAGGGGCAGCGAGAGACCCAGTACTTC.

V is TRBV18 and J is TRBJ2-7, with 7 bases lining up with TRBD1. The germline CDR1 and CDR2 sequences are KGHSH and LQKENI. After removal of 3 bases from V and 6 bases from J, the junction contained 14 bases not matched to a gene. The length of the CDR3 is 16 residues. CDR3 DNA sequence: TGTGCCAGCTCACCCCAACTTTCGACAGGGTTCGGCGAGCAGTACTTC. Protein sequence: CASSPQLSTGFGEQYF.

This clone came up once. The V gene is TRBV9, the J gene TRBJ2-2; 9 positions agree with TRBD1. Germline V gene data show CDR1 as SGDLS and CDR2 as YYNGEE. The J segment lost 8 bases and the V segment lost 2 bases, leaving 7 bases of the junction unmatched. CDR3 length equals 15 residues. The CDR3 protein is CASSVRDRASGELFF. The CDR3 region has the DNA TGTGCCAGCAGCGTCCGGGACAGGGCTTCGGGGGAGCTGTTTTTT.

This clone showed up just a few times. Other DNA sequences in the sample encode the same CDR3. This chain connects TRBV9 to TRBJ2-7, with D possibly TRBD1 on 6 matching bases. Trimming stripped 0 bases from V and 2 bases from J, with 12 bases between. CDR1 SGDLS and CDR2 YYNGEE come from the germline V gene. There are 15 residues in the CDR3. DNA for the CDR3: TGTGCCAGCAGCGTAGGAGGTGGGGGCACCTACGAGCAGTACTTC. Its translation: CASSVGGGGTYEQYF. Variable domain in full (rest from reference TRBV9 and TRBJ2-7): DSGVTQTPKHLITATGQRVTLRCSPRSGDLSVYWYQQSLDQGLQFLIQYYNGEERAKGNILERFSAQQFPDLHSELNLSSLELGDSALYFCASSVGGGGTYEQYFGPGTRLTVT.

J is TRBJ1-4 and V is TRBV7-9; D may be TRBD1 (6 bases). V lost 5 bases, J lost 0 bases, and 13 bases lay in between. Germline lookup yields CDR1 SEHNR and CDR2 FQNEAQ (reference sequence). CDR3 length: 16 amino acids. DNA for the CDR3: TGTGCCAGCAGCACTTGGACAGCGTCAACTAATGAAAAACTGTTTTTT. Protein sequence: CASSTWTASTNEKLFF.

The chain is built from TRBV2 and TRBJ1-2, with 11 bases identical to TRBD1. The length of the CDR3 is 16 residues. Germline CDR1 is SNHLY and CDR2 is FYNNEI. The trim removed 6 bases at V and 3 bases at J, leaving 9 bases unmatched. The CDR3 loop reads CASRDRDRGWDYGYTF. As DNA, the CDR3 is TGTGCCAGCAGAGACCGGGACAGGGGGTGGGACTATGGCTACACCTTC.

This clone came up once. The V gene is TRBV30, the J gene TRBJ2-2, with D possibly TRBD1 on 5 matching bases. V was trimmed by 7 bases and J by 1 base, leaving 13 bases between them. This CDR3 spans 14 amino acids. CDR1 and CDR2 (germline): GTSNPN, SVGIG (reference sequence). This chain's CDR3 is CAYRLTGNTGELFF. In DNA form, the CDR3 reads TGTGCCTACCGCCTAACAGGGAACACCGGGGAGCTGTTTTTT.

This clone has a handful of counts. This chain links TRBV5-1 with TRBJ2-5, with 7 nucleotides matching TRBD2. V trimming: 3 bases; J trimming: 4 bases; junction bases outside the gene matches: 0. Germline V lookup: CDR1 SGHRS, CDR2 YFSETQ. The CDR3 sequence is 12 residues long. DNA for the CDR3: TGCGCCAGCAGCTCGGGAGGAGAGACCCAGTACTTC. Translated, it gives CASSSGGETQYF.

V and J are TRBV7-9 and TRBJ1-3, with D possibly matching TRBD1 (6 bases). With 5 bases removed from V and 2 bases from J, the gap between germline ends came to 10 bases. Germline V CDR1 and CDR2: SEHNR, FQNEAQ (reference sequence). CDR3 length: 14 residues. In DNA form, the CDR3 reads TGTGCCAGCAGCGAAGGGGGGGCTGGAAACACCATATATTTT. Its translation: CASSEGGAGNTIYF.

In its sample, this clone was seen a few times. This rearrangement joins TRBV19 to TRBJ2-6, with 8 bases aligning to TRBD1. V lost 4 bases, J lost 0 bases, and 14 bases stayed unmatched. The CDR3 loop spans 20 amino acids. Germline values: CDR1 LNHDA, CDR2 SQIVND (reference sequence). In nucleotides, the CDR3 is TGTGCCAGTAGTACCGGACAGGGTTACATGCCAACCTCTGGGGCCAACGTCCTGACTTTC. Its protein is CASSTGQGYMPTSGANVLTF.

This clone was counted only a few times. This chain uses TRBV29-1 with TRBJ1-2; no firm D call. CDR1 and CDR2 from the germline V gene are SQVTM and ANQGSEA. This CDR3 region has 15 residues. Trimming removed 2 bases from V and 8 bases from J, with 21 bases in between. Here the CDR3 reads CSVEQSGLNSKGYTF. As DNA, the CDR3 is TGCAGCGTTGAACAGTCAGGCTTAAATTCCAAAGGCTACACCTTC. The full variable domain, completed using reference TRBV29-1 and TRBJ1-2, is SAVISQKPSRDICQRGTSLTIQCQVDSQVTMMFWYRQQPGQSLTLIATANQGSEATYESGFVIDKFPISRPNLTFSTLTVSNMSPEDSSIYLCSVEQSGLNSKGYTFGSGTRLTVV.

This clone was counted a single time. The CDR3 sequence: CASSLGADRTTEAFF. In DNA form, the CDR3 reads TGTGCCAGCAGCTTGGGAGCCGACAGGACCACTGAAGCTTTCTTT. The rearrangement links TRBV7-3 to TRBJ1-1; the D gene is possibly TRBD1 (6 bases). CDR3 length: 15 amino acids. Trimming left V 3 bases short and J 4 bases short, with 15 bases between. Germline lookup yields CDR1 SGHTA and CDR2 FQGTGA. Full variable domain (rest looked up from reference TRBV7-3 and TRBJ1-1): GAGVSQTPSNKVTEKGKYVELRCDPISGHTALYWYRQSLGQGPEFLIYFQGTGAADDSGLPNDRFFAVRPEGSVSTLKIQRTERGDSAVYLCASSLGADRTTEAFFGQGTRLTVV.

The rearrangement links TRBV5-8 to TRBJ1-1; 7 bases fit TRBD1. The length of the CDR3 is 19 residues. Looked up from germline, CDR1 is SGHTS and CDR2 is YDEGEE. Trimming took 5 bases from V and 3 from J; bases not matched to a gene: 22. The CDR3 is CASRVLWATGKLTDTEAFF. DNA of the CDR3: TGTGCCAGCAGAGTCCTGTGGGCGACAGGGAAATTAACGGACACTGAAGCTTTCTTT.

J is TRBJ2-7 and V is TRBV6-5; 7 nucleotides line up with TRBD1. CDR1 and CDR2 from the germline V gene are MNHEY and SVGAGI. V shed 7 bases and J 0 bases; nucleotides not matched to a gene: 3. The CDR3 runs 13 residues. CDR3 bases: TGTGCCAGCACGACAGGGAACTCCTACGAGCAGTACTTC. Encoded protein: CASTTGNSYEQYF.

The V gene is TRBV2, the J gene TRBJ2-5; 7 nucleotides line up with TRBD2. This CDR3 is built from 16 residues. V lost 1 base, J lost 2 bases, and 7 bases stayed unmatched. Germline loops: CDR1 SNHLY, CDR2 FYNNEI. The CDR3 region is CASSEVQRGLQETQYF. CDR3 DNA sequence: TGTGCCAGCAGTGAAGTACAGCGGGGATTACAAGAGACCCAGTACTTC.

The chain links TRBV6-4 to TRBJ2-5; possibly TRBD1 for D (6 bases). CDR1 is MRHNA and CDR2 is SNTAGT in the germline V gene. This CDR3 is 13 amino acids long. The ends were cut back, 2 bases at V and 2 bases at J, with 6 bases in the middle. This CDR3 is CASSDGQQETQYF. The CDR3 coding sequence is TGTGCCAGCAGTGACGGACAGCAAGAGACCCAGTACTTC.

This chain uses TRBV9 with TRBJ1-4, with 9 positions matching TRBD1. The CDR3 loop spans 15 amino acids. V gave up 3 bases and J gave up 7 bases; unmatched junction bases: 7. In germline, CDR1 is SGDLS, CDR2 YYNGEE. In nucleotides, the CDR3 is TGTGCCAGCAGCGGATGGACAGGGGTTGGTGAAAAACTGTTTTTT. Amino acid sequence: CASSGWTGVGEKLFF.

The CDR3, as DNA: TGTGCCAGCAGCGGCGACTCCCATGGCACAGATACGCAGTATTTT. It encodes CASSGDSHGTDTQYF. The rearrangement uses TRBV9 and TRBJ2-3; D unresolved. This CDR3 comprises 15 residues. The germline CDR1 and CDR2 sequences are SGDLS and YYNGEE. The V gene lost 3 bases and the J gene lost 1 base, with 12 bases spanning the gap.

CDR3 protein: CASSSSMRPGQGGNEQFF. CDR3 DNA sequence: TGCGCCAGCAGCTCCTCCATGAGGCCGGGACAGGGAGGCAATGAGCAGTTCTTC. The genes are TRBV5-1 and TRBJ2-1; TRBD1 matches 9 bases. The trim removed 3 bases at V and 6 bases at J, leaving 16 bases unmatched. The CDR3 length is 18 residues. Germline CDR1 reads SGHRS; CDR2 reads YFSETQ.

This clone was picked up one time. This chain links TRBV25-1 with TRBJ2-1, with D unclear. Germline CDR1 is MGHDK and CDR2 is SYGVNS. The CDR3 covers 15 residues. V shed 1 base and J shed 4 bases, with 11 bases lying between them. The CDR3 is CASSESASIYNEQFF. The CDR3 DNA reads TGTGCCAGCAGTGAATCTGCCAGTATATACAATGAGCAGTTCTTC.

V usage is TRBV4-3 and J usage is TRBJ2-5; the D is unclear. CDR3 size: 14 residues. CDR1 and CDR2 (germline): LGHNA, YSLEER. V lost 3 bases and J 2 bases, leaving 10 bases between the germline ends. The CDR3 spells CASSQQAPQETQYF. The CDR3 nucleotides are TGCGCCAGCAGCCAGCAGGCGCCTCAAGAGACCCAGTACTTC.

The chain carries TRBV11-2 and TRBJ1-1, with a weak D call TRBD1 (5 bases). V dropped 5 bases and J dropped 1 base, with 11 bases sitting between them. Per germline, CDR1 SGHAT and CDR2 FQNNGV. The CDR3 spans 14 residues. The CDR3 here is CASSPPGRNTEAFF. The CDR3 nucleotides read TGTGCCAGCAGCCCGCCAGGGCGGAACACTGAAGCTTTCTTT. The whole variable domain, filled in from reference TRBV11-2 and TRBJ1-1, reads EAGVAQSPRYKIIEKRQSVAFWCNPISGHATLYWYQQILGQGPKLLIQFQNNGVVDDSQLPKDRFSAERLKGVDSTLKIQPAKLEDSAVYLCASSPPGRNTEAFFGQGTRLTVV.

V gene TRBV19 combines with J gene TRBJ1-1; D remains ambiguous. The CDR3 runs 14 residues. Trimming left V 3 bases short and J 4 bases short, with 12 bases between. Germline V lookup: CDR1 LNHDA, CDR2 SQIVND (reference sequence). CDR3 in amino acids: CASSINVPSTEAFF. The CDR3 nucleotides are TGTGCCAGTAGTATTAATGTCCCTTCCACTGAAGCTTTCTTT.

The V and J genes are TRBV29-1 and TRBJ1-5; 9 bases agree with TRBD1. This CDR3 is built from 13 residues. Germline-derived CDR1 and CDR2 are SQVTM and ANQGSEA. The V gene end was trimmed by 5 bases and the J gene end by 6 bases; junction bases not matched to a gene: 5. The CDR3: CSVSGTGTQPQHF. CDR3 DNA: TGCAGCGTTTCCGGGACAGGGACTCAGCCCCAGCATTTT. Supplemented by reference TRBV29-1 and TRBJ1-5, the full variable domain reads SAVISQKPSRDICQRGTSLTIQCQVDSQVTMMFWYRQQPGQSLTLIATANQGSEATYESGFVIDKFPISRPNLTFSTLTVSNMSPEDSSIYLCSVSGTGTQPQHFGDGTRLSIL.

This chain connects TRBV6-6 to TRBJ2-5; 10 bases line up with TRBD1. This CDR3 is built from 15 residues. The germline gives CDR1 MNHNY, CDR2 SVGAGI (reference sequence). Unmatched junction bases numbered 6, after V lost 4 bases and J lost 4 bases. CDR3 nucleotides: TGTGCCAGCAGTTGGGGGACAGGGGAGGGAGAGACCCAGTACTTC. This encodes CASSWGTGEGETQYF.

Notes on this clone: The same CDR3 is also encoded by other DNA sequences in this sample. This chain connects TRBV6-5 to TRBJ1-2; 10 nucleotides align to TRBD1. V shed 2 bases, J shed 4 bases, and the junction held 7 bases outside the gene matches. This CDR3 is 16 amino acids long. CDR1 is MNHEY, CDR2 SVGAGI, per germline. The CDR3 region is CASSYARTGGGYGYTF. The CDR3 nucleotides read TGTGCCAGCAGTTACGCCCGGACAGGGGGAGGCTATGGCTACACCTTC.